The present T cell receptor (beta chain) was sequenced within a study of cytomegalovirus exposure and HLA in healthy donors. Researchers ran the PCR with 60 Vbeta and 13 Jbeta primers. TCRdb's table, derived via immunoSEQ multiplex PCR, lists solely in-frame clones and lacks some. The sample yields about 150,000 clones, 70% to 80% seen once. About this clone itself: Its matching antigen is unknown.

Overall study results and limits: Later analysis placed DRB1 highest and HLA-C lowest in TCR association rates, which differed by HLA locus. The majority of TCR sequences were rare, yet some public TCRs appeared in many donors.

The germline V gene encodes CDR1 MGHDK and CDR2 SYGVNS. The CDR3 is made up of 13 amino acids. The V and J ends lost 10 bases and 5 bases respectively, with 16 bases between them. The gene calls are TRBV25-1 and TRBJ2-3; D gene uncertain. The specimen sequenced was PBMCs. This sequence was found in a human donor in good health. The CDR3 DNA follows: TGTGCCACCCAGGATAGTGTTGTAGATACGCAGTATTTT. Its protein is CATQDSVVDTQYF.